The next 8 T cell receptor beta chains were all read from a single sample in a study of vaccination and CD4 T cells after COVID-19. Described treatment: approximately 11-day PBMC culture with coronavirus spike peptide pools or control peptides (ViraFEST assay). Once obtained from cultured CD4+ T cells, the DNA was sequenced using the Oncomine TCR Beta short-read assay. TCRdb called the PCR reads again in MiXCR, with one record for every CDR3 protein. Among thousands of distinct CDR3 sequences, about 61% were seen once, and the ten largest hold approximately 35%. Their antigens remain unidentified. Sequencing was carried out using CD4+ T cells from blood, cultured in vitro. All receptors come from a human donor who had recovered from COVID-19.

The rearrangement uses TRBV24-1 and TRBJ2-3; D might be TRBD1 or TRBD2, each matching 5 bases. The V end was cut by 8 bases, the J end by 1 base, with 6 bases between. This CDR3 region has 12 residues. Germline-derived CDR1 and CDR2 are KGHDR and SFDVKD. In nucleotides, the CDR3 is TGTGCCACCATGGGGGGCACAGATACGCAGTATTTT. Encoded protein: CATMGGTDTQYF.

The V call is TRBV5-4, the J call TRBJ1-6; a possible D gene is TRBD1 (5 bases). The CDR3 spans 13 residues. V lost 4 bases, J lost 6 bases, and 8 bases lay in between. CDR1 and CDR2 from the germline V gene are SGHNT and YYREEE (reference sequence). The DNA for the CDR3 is TGTGCCAGCAGCCGGGACCCTAATTCACCCCTCCACTTT. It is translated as CASSRDPNSPLHF.

CDR3 bases: TGTGCCAGCAGCTTCCCTGGTGCGTATAGCAATCAGCCCCAGCATTTT. It is translated as CASSFPGAYSNQPQHF. This rearrangement joins TRBV7-2 to TRBJ1-5; D unclear. Trimming removed 3 bases from V and 0 bases from J, with 12 bases in between. This CDR3 region has 16 residues. Germline-derived CDR1 and CDR2 are SGHTA and FQGNSA.

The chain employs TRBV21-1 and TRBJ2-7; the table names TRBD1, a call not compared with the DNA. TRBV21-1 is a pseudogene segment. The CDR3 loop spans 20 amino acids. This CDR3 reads CASISRRRGSYFQISYEQYF. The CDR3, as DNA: TGTGCCAGCATCTCCAGGAGGCGGGGATCCTATTTTCAAATCTCCTACGAGCAGTACTTC.

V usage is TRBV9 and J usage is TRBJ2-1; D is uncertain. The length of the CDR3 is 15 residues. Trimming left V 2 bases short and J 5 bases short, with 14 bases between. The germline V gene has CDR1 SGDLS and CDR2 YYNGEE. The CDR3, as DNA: TGTGCCAGCAGCGTGGAGCCCACCCGACACAATGAGCAGTTCTTC. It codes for CASSVEPTRHNEQFF.

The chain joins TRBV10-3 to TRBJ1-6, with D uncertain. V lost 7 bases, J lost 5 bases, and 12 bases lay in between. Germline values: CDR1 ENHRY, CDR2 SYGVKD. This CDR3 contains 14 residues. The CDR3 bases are TGTGCCATCAAAGCCCCGGCGGATAATTCACCCCTCCACTTT. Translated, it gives CAIKAPADNSPLHF.

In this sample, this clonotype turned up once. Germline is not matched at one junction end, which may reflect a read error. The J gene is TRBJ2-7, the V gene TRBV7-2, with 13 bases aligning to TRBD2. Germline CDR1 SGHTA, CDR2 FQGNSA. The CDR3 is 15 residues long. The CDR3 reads CASRLGLAGAYEQYF. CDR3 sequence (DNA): TGTGCCAGCAGATTAGGACTAGCGGGGGCCTACGAGCAGTACTTC.

CDR3 in amino acids: CASSFGRQGGDYGYTF. The CDR3 DNA reads TGTGCCAGCAGTTTCGGAAGGCAGGGGGGGGACTATGGCTACACCTTC. The chain employs TRBV27 and TRBJ1-2, with 7 bases matching TRBD1. Trimming removed 3 bases from V and 3 bases from J; junction bases left unmatched: 10. CDR1 and CDR2 (germline): MNHEY, SMNVEV (reference sequence). CDR3 size: 16 residues.